The T cell receptor beta chain described here comes from a study of T cell changes during pregnancy in multiple sclerosis. The CDR3 extends over 11 amino acids. The germline V gene encodes CDR1 SGHTA and CDR2 FQGNSA. Here immunoSEQ multiplex PCR was the method, and the copy in TCRdb shows in-frame clones only, minus some. This table has roughly 93,000 clones, around 93% appearing once. V and J are TRBV7-2 and TRBJ1-2; a possible D gene is TRBD1 (5 bases). The sequence came from a female donor in good health, enrolled as a control in a pregnancy study. Sequences were derived from peripheral blood, sampled in the first trimester of pregnancy. The CDR3 region is CAGTGSYGYTF. CDR3 in DNA: TGTGCAGGAACAGGTTCATATGGCTACACCTTC.